Listed below are T cell receptor beta chains from one sample, sequenced in a study of CD4 and CD8 cells across lung adenocarcinoma regions. In TCRdb, the PCR reads were re-called with MiXCR into one record per CDR3 protein. The table includes about 8,400 distinct CDR3 sequences, roughly 56% detected once. The sample consisted of CD4+ T cells from the center of a lung tumor. The receptor source for this set is a female donor with lung adenocarcinoma. The CD4 and CD8 labels of this study may be unreliable. Both conserved end residues are part of each CDR3. The order of the fields is D gene, clone size, J gene, V gene, CDR3 DNA, CDR3 protein. The D gene is left open where the match is weak. Size values are once, few and many counts, or a class for expanded clones, and some rows have none.

d_gene: TRBD2
abundance: NA
j_gene: TRBJ2-5
v_gene: TRBV10-2
CDR3nt: TGCGCCAGCAAGGCTAGCGGGAGTGAGACCCAGTACTTC
CDR3aa: CASKASGSETQYF

d_gene: NA
abundance: few
j_gene: TRBJ2-1
v_gene: TRBV4-2
CDR3nt: TGTGCCAGCAGCCAAAGTCAAAACAATGAGCAGTTCTTC
CDR3aa: CASSQSQNNEQFF

d_gene: NA
abundance: NA
j_gene: TRBJ1-3
v_gene: TRBV6-1
CDR3nt: TGTGCCAGCAGTGAACACGGAGGCTCCTCTGGAAACACCATATATTTT
CDR3aa: CASSEHGGSSGNTIYF

d_gene: NA
abundance: large
j_gene: TRBJ2-7
v_gene: TRBV27
CDR3nt: TGTGCCAGCAGCGAAGGTATGGGGGCCCTCTACGAGCAGTACTTC
CDR3aa: CASSEGMGALYEQYF

d_gene: NA
abundance: NA
j_gene: TRBJ2-2
v_gene: TRBV6-2/TRBV6-3
CDR3nt: TGTGCCATCCCGTACCCCGGGGAGCTGTTTTTT
CDR3aa: CAIPYPGELFF

d_gene: NA
abundance: once
j_gene: TRBJ2-3
v_gene: TRBV27
CDR3nt: TGTGCCAGCGCGGGCCGAGGGGGGGGTGACCCAGATACGCAGTATTTC
CDR3aa: CASAGRGGGDPDTQYF

d_gene: NA
abundance: many
j_gene: TRBJ1-1
v_gene: TRBV6-5
CDR3nt: TGTGCCAGCGGGTTAAACACTGAAGCTTTCTTT
CDR3aa: CASGLNTEAFF

d_gene: NA
abundance: few
j_gene: TRBJ2-1
v_gene: TRBV6-5
CDR3nt: TGTGCCAGCAGTTGGGGACTCTACAATGAGCAGTTCTTC
CDR3aa: CASSWGLYNEQFF

d_gene: TRBD1
abundance: NA
j_gene: TRBJ2-5
v_gene: TRBV10-1
CDR3nt: TGCGCCAGCAGTGAATTGCGAGACAGGGAAGAGGAGACCCAGTACTTC
CDR3aa: CASSELRDREEETQYF

d_gene: NA
abundance: NA
j_gene: TRBJ2-5
v_gene: TRBV20-1
CDR3nt: TGCAGTGCTAGTATCTCCCGTGAGACCCAGTACTTC
CDR3aa: CSASISRETQYF

d_gene: NA
abundance: few
j_gene: TRBJ1-1
v_gene: TRBV4-2
CDR3nt: TGTGCCAGCAGCCAAGATCGGGGGGCGCTTGAAGCTTTCTTT
CDR3aa: CASSQDRGALEAFF

d_gene: NA
abundance: NA
j_gene: TRBJ2-1
v_gene: TRBV27
CDR3nt: TGTGCCAGCAGTTTATCGGAAAAAAATGAGCAGTTCTTC
CDR3aa: CASSLSEKNEQFF

d_gene: TRBD2
abundance: NA
j_gene: TRBJ2-1
v_gene: TRBV7-2
CDR3nt: TGTGCCAGCAGCTTTAGCGGGGGATCCTACGAGCAGTTCTTC
CDR3aa: CASSFSGGSYEQFF

d_gene: NA
abundance: NA
j_gene: TRBJ1-2
v_gene: TRBV6-5
CDR3nt: TGTGCCAGCAGTTACGTGGACCTGGGTATTCGGGGCTACACCTTC
CDR3aa: CASSYVDLGIRGYTF

d_gene: NA
abundance: NA
j_gene: TRBJ2-3
v_gene: TRBV6-1
CDR3nt: TGTGCCAGCAGTGATATAAGGCGGGTGAACACAGATACGCAGTATTTT
CDR3aa: CASSDIRRVNTDTQYF

d_gene: NA
abundance: NA
j_gene: TRBJ2-1
v_gene: TRBV6-1
CDR3nt: TGTGCCAGCAGCATAGAGAGGGGGTTCAGTGAGCAGTTCTTC
CDR3aa: CASSIERGFSEQFF

d_gene: NA
abundance: medium-sized
j_gene: TRBJ2-1
v_gene: TRBV12-3/TRBV12-4
CDR3nt: TGTGCCAGCAGTTTAGAATCCGAGCAGTTCTTC
CDR3aa: CASSLESEQFF

d_gene: TRBD1
abundance: medium-sized
j_gene: TRBJ1-1
v_gene: TRBV6-5
CDR3nt: TGTGCCAGCAGTCCCGCCGGGACAGCAGAAGCTTTCTTT
CDR3aa: CASSPAGTAEAFF

d_gene: NA
abundance: NA
j_gene: TRBJ2-3
v_gene: TRBV10-3
CDR3nt: TGTGCGGGCCGAGTGGGCGGGGACCCAGATACGCAGTATTTT
CDR3aa: CAGRVGGDPDTQYF

d_gene: TRBD1
abundance: many
j_gene: TRBJ2-1
v_gene: TRBV28
CDR3nt: TGTGCCAGCAGCCCCGGGACAGGGGACTTCTTC
CDR3aa: CASSPGTGDFF

d_gene: TRBD1
abundance: medium-sized
j_gene: TRBJ1-1
v_gene: TRBV6-6
CDR3nt: TGTGCCAGCAGTCAGGGGGGCTTGAACACTGAAGCTTTCTTT
CDR3aa: CASSQGGLNTEAFF

d_gene: TRBD1
abundance: NA
j_gene: TRBJ1-6
v_gene: TRBV6-1
CDR3nt: TGTGCCAGCAGTCTGTCTGACAGGGGAGGTCGATCACCCCTCCACTTT
CDR3aa: CASSLSDRGGRSPLHF

d_gene: NA
abundance: NA
j_gene: TRBJ2-2
v_gene: TRBV27
CDR3nt: TGTGCCAGCAGTTCTGAGGGCACCGGGGAGCTGTTTTTT
CDR3aa: CASSSEGTGELFF

d_gene: NA
abundance: NA
j_gene: TRBJ2-5
v_gene: TRBV27
CDR3nt: TGTGCCGCGGGGAACGGGGGCCGGGACGAAGAGACCCAGTACTTC
CDR3aa: CAAGNGGRDEETQYF

d_gene: TRBD1
abundance: NA
j_gene: TRBJ2-7
v_gene: TRBV27
CDR3nt: TGTGCCAGCAGGGCCCGAGGGGGCGGAGGCACAGATACGCAGTACTTC
CDR3aa: CASRARGGGGTDTQYF

d_gene: TRBD2
abundance: NA
j_gene: TRBJ2-1
v_gene: TRBV6-1
CDR3nt: TGTGCCAGCCGACTAGCGGGTCTTCACAATGAGCAGTTCTTC
CDR3aa: CASRLAGLHNEQFF

d_gene: TRBD2
abundance: few
j_gene: TRBJ2-6
v_gene: TRBV10-3
CDR3nt: TGTGCCACCCGACTAGCGGGGGACAAAAACATTCAGTATTTC
CDR3aa: CATRLAGDKNIQYF

d_gene: TRBD1
abundance: medium-sized
j_gene: TRBJ1-1
v_gene: TRBV6-1
CDR3nt: TGTGCCAGCAGGTCGACAGGGACTGAAGCTTTCTTT
CDR3aa: CASRSTGTEAFF

d_gene: NA
abundance: NA
j_gene: TRBJ2-1
v_gene: TRBV9
CDR3nt: TGTGCCAGCAAGGGCGGGAAGTACAATGAGCAGTTCTTC
CDR3aa: CASKGGKYNEQFF

d_gene: NA
abundance: few
j_gene: TRBJ2-7
v_gene: TRBV6-5
CDR3nt: TGTGCCAGCAGTTACGGTTATGGGAAAAACGACGAGCAGTACTTC
CDR3aa: CASSYGYGKNDEQYF

d_gene: TRBD2
abundance: NA
j_gene: TRBJ2-1
v_gene: TRBV7-9
CDR3nt: TGTGCCAGCAGCTCACTTCCGGGACTAGCGGCAATAACCGAGGGTGACAATGAGCAGTTCTTC
CDR3aa: CASSSLPGLAAITEGDNEQFF

d_gene: NA
abundance: NA
j_gene: TRBJ2-2
v_gene: TRBV6-1
CDR3nt: TGTGCCAGCAATCAGTTCGCGAACACCGGGGAGCTGTTTTTT
CDR3aa: CASNQFANTGELFF

d_gene: TRBD2
abundance: NA
j_gene: TRBJ2-1
v_gene: TRBV6-5
CDR3nt: TGTGCCAGCAGTTACTCGTGGCTAGCGGGGGCCAATGAGCAGTTCTTC
CDR3aa: CASSYSWLAGANEQFF

d_gene: TRBD2
abundance: NA
j_gene: TRBJ2-2
v_gene: TRBV10-3
CDR3nt: TGTGCCACCAGGACTAGCGGGGGGACCGGGGAGCTGTTTTTT
CDR3aa: CATRTSGGTGELFF

d_gene: TRBD1
abundance: NA
j_gene: TRBJ1-2
v_gene: TRBV7-2
CDR3nt: TGTGCCAGCCGGAGACAGGGGGGGATCTATGGCTACACCTTC
CDR3aa: CASRRQGGIYGYTF

d_gene: NA
abundance: NA
j_gene: TRBJ2-5
v_gene: TRBV6-4
CDR3nt: TGTGCCAGCAGTCGCAGGGTCCTTAACCAAGAGATCCAGTACTTC
CDR3aa: CASSRRVLNQEIQYF

d_gene: NA
abundance: NA
j_gene: TRBJ2-2
v_gene: TRBV6-1
CDR3nt: TGTGCCAGCAGCCTCGTTGAGAACACCGGGGAGCTGTTTTTT
CDR3aa: CASSLVENTGELFF

d_gene: NA
abundance: many
j_gene: TRBJ2-1
v_gene: TRBV15
CDR3nt: TGTGCCACCAGCAGAATACAGGGCTCCCTGGGCTATGAGCAGTTCTTC
CDR3aa: CATSRIQGSLGYEQFF

d_gene: TRBD1
abundance: NA
j_gene: TRBJ2-7
v_gene: TRBV6-1
CDR3nt: TGTGCCAGCAGTCGACAGGGGGCGGCGGAGCAGTACTTC
CDR3aa: CASSRQGAAEQYF

d_gene: TRBD1
abundance: many
j_gene: TRBJ2-7
v_gene: TRBV5-1
CDR3nt: TGCGCCAGCAGCTTGGATGCGACAGGGGGAGGCGAGCAGTACTTC
CDR3aa: CASSLDATGGGEQYF

d_gene: NA
abundance: once
j_gene: TRBJ2-3
v_gene: TRBV6-5
CDR3nt: TGTGCCAGCAGGTACGAGGGAACCAAAAACACGCAGTATTTT
CDR3aa: CASRYEGTKNTQYF

d_gene: TRBD1
abundance: few
j_gene: TRBJ2-7
v_gene: TRBV6-1
CDR3nt: TGTGCCAGCAGTGACAGGGGGCTGAGCGAGCAGTACTTC
CDR3aa: CASSDRGLSEQYF

d_gene: TRBD1
abundance: many
j_gene: TRBJ2-5
v_gene: TRBV12-3/TRBV12-4
CDR3nt: TGTGCCAGCAAATTCTCACAGGGGTTACAAGAGACCCAGTACTTC
CDR3aa: CASKFSQGLQETQYF

d_gene: TRBD2
abundance: many
j_gene: TRBJ2-7
v_gene: TRBV28
CDR3nt: TGTGCCAGCAGTTCCCTAGCGGGAGGCTCGAGTTCCTACGAGCAGTACTTC
CDR3aa: CASSSLAGGSSSYEQYF

d_gene: TRBD2
abundance: few
j_gene: TRBJ2-1
v_gene: TRBV6-1
CDR3nt: TGTGCCAGCAGAGACCTAGGGAGGGGCCTCTACAATGAGCAGTTCTTC
CDR3aa: CASRDLGRGLYNEQFF

d_gene: TRBD2
abundance: NA
j_gene: TRBJ2-1
v_gene: TRBV7-2
CDR3nt: TGTGCCAGCAGCTTAGGACTGCTAGCGGGGTACAATGAGCAGTTCTTC
CDR3aa: CASSLGLLAGYNEQFF

d_gene: NA
abundance: NA
j_gene: TRBJ2-2
v_gene: TRBV6-1
CDR3nt: TGTGCCAGCACCCCGGGGTGGAACACCGGGGAGCTGTTTTTT
CDR3aa: CASTPGWNTGELFF

d_gene: NA
abundance: NA
j_gene: TRBJ1-1
v_gene: TRBV6-1
CDR3nt: TGTGCCAGCAAACTAGGGACGATGAACACTGAAGCTTTCTTT
CDR3aa: CASKLGTMNTEAFF

d_gene: NA
abundance: few
j_gene: TRBJ2-4
v_gene: TRBV30
CDR3nt: TGTGCCTGGAACCCGACCGGGTCCAAAAACATTCAGTACTTC
CDR3aa: CAWNPTGSKNIQYF

d_gene: NA
abundance: few
j_gene: TRBJ1-5
v_gene: TRBV7-2
CDR3nt: TGTGCCAGCAGCTTCGGAGGCAATCAGCCCCAGCATTTT
CDR3aa: CASSFGGNQPQHF

d_gene: TRBD2
abundance: NA
j_gene: TRBJ2-3
v_gene: TRBV27
CDR3nt: TGTGCCAGCAGTTCCCGGGTAGCGGGAGCCAAAAATATGCAGTACTTT
CDR3aa: CASSSRVAGAKNMQYF

d_gene: NA
abundance: NA
j_gene: TRBJ2-5
v_gene: TRBV6-5
CDR3nt: TGTGCCAGCAGTTACCAACAGGGTAGAGAGACCCAGTACTTC
CDR3aa: CASSYQQGRETQYF

d_gene: TRBD1
abundance: NA
j_gene: TRBJ2-1
v_gene: TRBV7-6
CDR3nt: TGTGCCAGCAGCATCTCCGGGACAGGGGGGAGCGAGCAGTTCTTC
CDR3aa: CASSISGTGGSEQFF

d_gene: NA
abundance: NA
j_gene: TRBJ1-4
v_gene: TRBV6-1
CDR3nt: TGTGCCAGCAGTCGAAGGGGCAGGCCTGATGAAAAACTGTTTTTT
CDR3aa: CASSRRGRPDEKLFF